The clone carrying this TCR beta chain was observed many times. Antigen specificity is unknown. The CDR3 totals 12 residues. Trimming took 4 bases from V and 6 from J, leaving 10 bases between them. Germline V gives CDR1 MDHEN, CDR2 SYDVKM. Unique molecular identifiers were built into the TCRbeta library. TCRdb ran MiXCR on the PCR reads and lists one entry per CDR3 protein. The repertoire holds hundreds of thousands of distinct CDR3 sequences, roughly 13% seen once, with approximately 2.1% in the top ten. This specimen comes from a study of T-cell reconstitution after alpha-beta-depleted transplantation in children. Whole-study findings and limits: It was newly produced T cells that mostly accounted for T-cell counts and diversity one year after transplant. Diversity of TCRbeta at day 60 was high in some patients, arising from surviving recipient T cells and thymic progenitors.

Sequenced here: PBMCs, mostly from graft donor cells, sampled 360 days after TCRalphabeta/CD19-depleted stem cell transplant. This TCR came from a male patient under 18 who had a stem cell transplant for acute myeloid leukemia, so the T cells may come from the graft donor. The genes are TRBV28 and TRBJ2-7; no firm D call. CDR3 residues: CASSSSWFEQYF. The CDR3 DNA sequence: TGTGCCAGCAGTTCCTCCTGGTTCGAGCAGTACTTC.